Reported below is one T cell receptor beta chain. This sample is part of a study of human thymus T cells. The table came from immunoSEQ multiplex PCR; TCRdb's copy has only in-frame clones and leaves some out. The data show 60,000 to 75,000 clones, roughly 94% seen once. Resections that were taken during corrective heart surgery supplied the thymus tissue. The CDR3 has 17 residues. Trimming removed 0 bases from V and 1 base from J, with 12 bases in between. The germline V gene has CDR1 MNHNS and CDR2 SASEGT. V and J are TRBV6-1 and TRBJ2-2, with D hard to call. The sequencing input was thymus tissue. This clonotype was sampled from a girl in the first two years of life with a congenital heart defect but otherwise immunologically healthy. Here the CDR3 reads CASSEAPRDKNTGELFF. CDR3 nucleotides: TGTGCCAGCAGTGAAGCTCCTCGCGACAAGAACACCGGGGAGCTGTTTTTT.